A selection of T cell receptor beta chains follows, all from one sample in a study of vaccination and CD4 T cells after COVID-19. The antigens these receptors bind are not known. TCRdb recomputed calls from the PCR reads with MiXCR, one row per CDR3 protein. The top ten hold 2.5% to 3% of the sample, which has about 20,000 distinct CDR3 sequences, approximately 40% seen once. The sample consisted of CD4+ T cells from blood, cultured in vitro, taken after SARS-CoV-2 vaccination. The source is a human donor who had recovered from COVID-19. Both conserved end residues are part of each CDR3. A D gene is named only where the DNA matches it firmly. A row's size may be missing; if present it is once, few, many or a size class.

CDR3 | DNA | D | J | V | size
CSAPEGGAGNTIYF | TGCAGTGCTCCCGAGGGGGGGGCTGGAAACACCATATATTTT | NA | TRBJ1-3 | TRBV20-1 | few
CASSAQENTEAFF | TGTGCCAGCAGCGCACAGGAGAACACTGAAGCTTTCTTT | NA | TRBJ1-1 | TRBV5-4 | NA
CASSHNSPLHF | TGTGCCAGCAGCCATAATTCACCCCTCCACTTT | NA | TRBJ1-6 | TRBV14 | NA
CASSLGAAGRNEQFF | TGTGCCAGCAGCTTAGGGGCAGCGGGAAGGAATGAGCAGTTCTTC | TRBD2 | TRBJ2-1 | TRBV7-2 | NA
CASSAGVGANVLTF | TGTGCCAGCAGTGCAGGGGTTGGGGCCAACGTCCTGACTTTC | NA | TRBJ2-6 | TRBV2 | NA
CASSYGFKGSETQYF | TGTGCCAGCAGTTACGGGTTTAAGGGATCAGAGACCCAGTACTTC | NA | TRBJ2-5 | TRBV6-5 | NA
CASSPGQLYGYTF | TGTGCCAGCAGCCCAGGACAGCTCTATGGCTACACCTTC | NA | TRBJ1-2 | TRBV7-9 | NA
CASSDPKLGTTGGYGYTF | TGTGCCAGCAGCGATCCAAAACTGGGGACTACAGGAGGCTATGGCTACACCTTC | NA | TRBJ1-2 | TRBV5-4 | NA
CASSLLAGVSDTQYF | TGTGCCAGCAGTTTGCTAGCGGGAGTGTCAGATACGCAGTATTTT | TRBD2 | TRBJ2-3 | TRBV27 | NA
CASSPPGLAANNEQFF | TGTGCCAGCAGCCCCCCGGGACTAGCGGCAAACAATGAGCAGTTCTTC | TRBD2 | TRBJ2-1 | TRBV7-2 | few
CSARDPLPGRYEQYF | TGCAGTGCTAGAGATCCCCTACCCGGACGCTACGAGCAGTACTTC | NA | TRBJ2-7 | TRBV20-1 | NA
CASSLRPGQGGYGYTF | TGTGCCAGCAGCTTGAGGCCGGGACAGGGTGGATATGGCTACACCTTC | TRBD1 | TRBJ1-2 | TRBV7-8 | NA
CASSVEGGWSYTF | TGTGCCAGCAGCGTAGAAGGGGGCTGGAGCTACACCTTC | TRBD1 | TRBJ1-2 | TRBV9 | few
CASSLTLGGAEGYTF | TGTGCCAGCAGCCTTACTTTAGGGGGGGCGGAGGGCTACACCTTC | NA | TRBJ1-2 | TRBV9 | NA
CASSLATGNTEAFF | TGTGCCAGCAGCTTAGCGACAGGGAACACTGAAGCTTTCTTT | NA | TRBJ1-1 | TRBV7-8 | NA
CASSLWARQETQYF | TGTGCCAGCAGCCTCTGGGCGCGGCAAGAGACCCAGTACTTC | NA | TRBJ2-5 | TRBV7-2 | NA
CASSLPQVRETQYF | TGTGCCAGCAGCCTCCCCCAAGTCCGAGAGACCCAGTACTTC | NA | TRBJ2-5 | TRBV28 | NA
CSARDGETQYF | TGCAGTGCTAGAGATGGGGAGACCCAGTACTTC | NA | TRBJ2-5 | TRBV20-1 | NA
CSARRPTGHSNQPQHF | TGCAGTGCTAGACGACCCACGGGGCATAGCAATCAGCCCCAGCATTTT | NA | TRBJ1-5 | TRBV20-1 | medium-sized
CASSDSRRGDEQFF | TGTGCCAGCAGTGACTCAAGAAGGGGAGATGAGCAGTTCTTC | NA | TRBJ2-1 | TRBV6-4 | NA
CASSVEQIHNSPLHF | TGTGCCAGCAGCGTAGAACAGATACATAATTCACCCCTCCACTTT | NA | TRBJ1-6 | TRBV9 | once
CASSLDRVGAGELFF | TGTGCCAGCAGCTTGGACAGGGTGGGCGCCGGGGAGCTGTTTTTT | TRBD1 | TRBJ2-2 | TRBV11-3 | NA